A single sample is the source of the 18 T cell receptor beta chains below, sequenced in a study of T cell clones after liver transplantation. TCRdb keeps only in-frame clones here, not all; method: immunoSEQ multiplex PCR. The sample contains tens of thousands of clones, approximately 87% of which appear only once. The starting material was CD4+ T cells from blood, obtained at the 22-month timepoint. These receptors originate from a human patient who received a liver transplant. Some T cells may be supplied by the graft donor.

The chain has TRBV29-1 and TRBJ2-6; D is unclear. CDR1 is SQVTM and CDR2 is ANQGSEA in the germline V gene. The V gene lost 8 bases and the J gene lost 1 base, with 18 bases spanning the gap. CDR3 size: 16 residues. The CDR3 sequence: CSTLVNSESGANVLTF. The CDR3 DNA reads TGCAGCACCCTCGTAAACAGTGAGTCTGGGGCCAACGTCCTGACTTTC.

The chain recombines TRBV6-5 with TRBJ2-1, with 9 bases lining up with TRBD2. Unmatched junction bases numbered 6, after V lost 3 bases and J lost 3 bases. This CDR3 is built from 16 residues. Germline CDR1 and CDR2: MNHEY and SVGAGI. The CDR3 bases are TGTGCCAGCAGTTATGGTAGCGGGGGAAACTACAATGAGCAGTTCTTC. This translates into CASSYGSGGNYNEQFF.

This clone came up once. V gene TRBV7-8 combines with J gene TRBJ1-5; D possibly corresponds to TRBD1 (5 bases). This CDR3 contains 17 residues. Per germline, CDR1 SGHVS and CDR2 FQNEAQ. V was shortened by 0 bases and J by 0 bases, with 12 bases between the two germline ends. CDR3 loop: CASSLATAAYSNQPQHF. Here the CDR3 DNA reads TGTGCCAGCAGCTTAGCGACAGCCGCGTATAGCAATCAGCCCCAGCATTTT.

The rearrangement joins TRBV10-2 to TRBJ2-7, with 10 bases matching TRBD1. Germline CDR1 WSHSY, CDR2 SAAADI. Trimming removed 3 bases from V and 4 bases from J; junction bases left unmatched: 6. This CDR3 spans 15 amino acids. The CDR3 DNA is TGCGCCAGCAGTGATGTTGGGACAGGGGAATACGAGCAGTACTTC. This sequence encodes CASSDVGTGEYEQYF.

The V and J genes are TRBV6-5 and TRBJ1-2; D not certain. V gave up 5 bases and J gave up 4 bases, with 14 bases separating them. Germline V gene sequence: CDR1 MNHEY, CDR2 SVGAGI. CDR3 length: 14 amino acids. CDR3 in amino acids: CASSSVGNSYGYTF. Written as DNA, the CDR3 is TGTGCCAGCAGTAGCGTGGGGAACTCCTATGGCTACACCTTC.

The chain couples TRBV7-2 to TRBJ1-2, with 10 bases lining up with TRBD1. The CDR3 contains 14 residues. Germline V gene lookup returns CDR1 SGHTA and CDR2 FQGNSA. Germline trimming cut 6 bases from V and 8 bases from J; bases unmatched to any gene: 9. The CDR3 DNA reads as TGTGCCAGCAGATCCGGGACAGGGGCCGACGGCTACACCTTC. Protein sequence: CASRSGTGADGYTF.

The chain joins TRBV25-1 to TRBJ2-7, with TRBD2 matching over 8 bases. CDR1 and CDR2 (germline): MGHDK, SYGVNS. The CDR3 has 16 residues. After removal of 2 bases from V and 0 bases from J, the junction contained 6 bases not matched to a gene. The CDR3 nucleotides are TGTGCCAGCAGTGAAACTAGCGGCCCTAGCTCCTACGAGCAGTACTTC. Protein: CASSETSGPSSYEQYF.

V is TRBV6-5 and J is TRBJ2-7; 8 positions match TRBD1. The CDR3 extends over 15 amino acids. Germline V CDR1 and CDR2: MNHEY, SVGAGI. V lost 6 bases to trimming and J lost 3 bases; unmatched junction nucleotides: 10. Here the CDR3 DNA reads TGTGCCAGCAGCCCAGGACAGGGAAGTTACTACGAGCAGTACTTC. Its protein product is CASSPGQGSYYEQYF.

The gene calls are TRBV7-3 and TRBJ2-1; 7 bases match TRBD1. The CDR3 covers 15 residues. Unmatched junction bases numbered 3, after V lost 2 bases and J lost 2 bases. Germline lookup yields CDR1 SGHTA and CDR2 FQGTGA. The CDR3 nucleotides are TGTGCCAGCAGCTTAGGGACAGCGACCTACAATGAGCAGTTCTTC. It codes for CASSLGTATYNEQFF.

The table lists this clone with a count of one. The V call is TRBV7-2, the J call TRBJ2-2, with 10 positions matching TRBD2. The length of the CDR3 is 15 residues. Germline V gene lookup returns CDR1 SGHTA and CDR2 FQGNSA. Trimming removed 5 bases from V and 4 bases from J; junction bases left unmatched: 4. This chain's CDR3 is CASSDRTSGTGELFF. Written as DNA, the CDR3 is TGTGCCAGCAGCGACCGGACTAGCGGCACCGGGGAGCTGTTTTTT.

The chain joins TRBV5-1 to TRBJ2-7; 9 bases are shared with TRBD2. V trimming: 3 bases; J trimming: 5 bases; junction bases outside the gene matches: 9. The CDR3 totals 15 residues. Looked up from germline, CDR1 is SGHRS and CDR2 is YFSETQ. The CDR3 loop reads CASSSLSGSLNEQYF. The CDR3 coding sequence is TGCGCCAGCAGCTCACTTAGCGGGAGTTTGAACGAGCAGTACTTC.

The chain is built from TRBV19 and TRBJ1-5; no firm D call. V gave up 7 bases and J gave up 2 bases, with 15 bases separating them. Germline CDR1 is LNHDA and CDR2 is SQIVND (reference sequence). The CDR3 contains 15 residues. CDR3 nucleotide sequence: TGTGCCAGTAAGTCACAGTCGGGCGGCAATCAGCCCCAGCATTTT. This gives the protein CASKSQSGGNQPQHF.

The CDR3 sequence is CASSQRTGGNEQYF. CDR3 bases: TGTGCCAGCAGCCAGCGTACAGGGGGTAACGAGCAGTACTTC. The chain joins TRBV14 to TRBJ2-7, with 8 bases aligning to TRBD1. J was trimmed by 5 bases and V by 3 bases; bases with no gene match: 6. The germline V gene has CDR1 SGHDN and CDR2 FVKESK. The CDR3 is made up of 14 amino acids.

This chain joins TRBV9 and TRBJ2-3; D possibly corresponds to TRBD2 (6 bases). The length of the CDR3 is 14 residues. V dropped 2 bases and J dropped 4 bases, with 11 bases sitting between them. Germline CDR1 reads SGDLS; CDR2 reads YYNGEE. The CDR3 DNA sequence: TGTGCCAGCAGCGTTTCCGGGGGTTCAGATACGCAGTATTTT. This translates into CASSVSGGSDTQYF.

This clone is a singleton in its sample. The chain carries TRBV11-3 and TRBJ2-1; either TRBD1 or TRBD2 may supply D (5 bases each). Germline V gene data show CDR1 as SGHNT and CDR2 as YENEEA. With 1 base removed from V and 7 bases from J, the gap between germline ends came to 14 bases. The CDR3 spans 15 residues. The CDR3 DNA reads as TGTGCCAGCAGCTTAGTCGGCCCCGGGGCGAATGAGCAGTTCTTC. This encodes CASSLVGPGANEQFF.

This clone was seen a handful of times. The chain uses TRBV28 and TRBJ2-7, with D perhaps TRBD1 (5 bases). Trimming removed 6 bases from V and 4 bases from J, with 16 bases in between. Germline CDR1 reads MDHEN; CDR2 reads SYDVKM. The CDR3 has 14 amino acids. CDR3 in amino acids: CASRTPLDKYEQYF. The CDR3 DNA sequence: TGTGCCAGCAGGACTCCCCTGGACAAGTACGAGCAGTACTTC.

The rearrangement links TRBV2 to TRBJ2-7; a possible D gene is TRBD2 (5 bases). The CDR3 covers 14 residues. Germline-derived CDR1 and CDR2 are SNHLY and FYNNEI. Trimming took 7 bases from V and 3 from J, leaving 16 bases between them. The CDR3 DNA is TGTGCCAGCACTGAGACTATTGGACGCTACGAGCAGTACTTC. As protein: CASTETIGRYEQYF.

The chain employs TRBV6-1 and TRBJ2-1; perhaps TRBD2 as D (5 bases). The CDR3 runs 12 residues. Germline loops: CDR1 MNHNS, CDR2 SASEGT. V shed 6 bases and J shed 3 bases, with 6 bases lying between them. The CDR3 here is CASSRDYNEQFF. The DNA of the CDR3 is TGTGCCAGCAGCCGGGACTACAATGAGCAGTTCTTC.